One and the same sample provided the 11 T cell receptor beta chains below, sequenced in a study of T cell responses to AZD1222 COVID-19 vaccine. TCRdb's copy holds only in-frame clones and misses some; the assay was immunoSEQ multiplex PCR. The data contain over 110,000 clones, 85% to 90% of them seen just once; the ten biggest clones take up around 5%. This specimen consisted of peripheral blood, obtained on day 0 of AZD1222 vaccination. These receptors all come from an adult in good health.

The chain uses TRBV6-2 or TRBV6-3 and TRBJ1-1; tentative D call: TRBD1 (5 bases). The CDR3 is 14 amino acids. The V end lost 2 bases, the J end lost 1 base, and 8 bases lay between the germline ends. CDR1 and CDR2 (germline): MNHEY, SVGEGT. CDR3 sequence reads: CASSYRGRNTEAFF. In DNA, the CDR3 is TGTGCCAGCAGTTACAGGGGACGGAACACTGAAGCTTTCTTT.

The chain couples TRBV29-1 to TRBJ1-3; D may be TRBD1 (6 bases). This CDR3 is 15 amino acids long. Between the trimmed V and J ends, which lost 3 bases and 1 base, there was a span of 13 bases. Germline CDR1 and CDR2: SQVTM and ANQGSEA. In DNA form, the CDR3 reads TGCAGCGTTGAGGGGACACCGACTTCTGGAAACACCATATATTTT. It yields the protein CSVEGTPTSGNTIYF.

The V call is TRBV24-1, the J call TRBJ1-5, with 8 bases identical to TRBD1. The length of the CDR3 is 16 residues. The V gene end was trimmed by 4 bases and the J gene end by 2 bases; junction bases not matched to a gene: 6. Per the germline V gene, CDR1 is KGHDR and CDR2 is SFDVKD. CDR3 loop: CATSDHGQGRNQPQHF. CDR3 in DNA: TGTGCCACCAGTGACCACGGACAGGGACGCAATCAGCCCCAGCATTTT.

The genes are TRBV27 and TRBJ2-3; D not resolved. Looked up from germline, CDR1 is MNHEY and CDR2 is SMNVEV (reference sequence). V was shortened by 3 bases and J by 6 bases, with 7 bases between the two germline ends. The CDR3 runs 12 residues. The DNA for the CDR3 is TGTGCCAGCAGTTTTCCCGGCGATACGCAGTATTTT. Residues: CASSFPGDTQYF.

The genes are TRBV9 and TRBJ2-7, with a possible D match to TRBD2 (6 bases). The V gene's germline CDR1 is SGDLS and CDR2 YYNGEE. Trimming left V 0 bases short and J 6 bases short, with 22 bases between. This CDR3 region has 17 residues. The CDR3 nucleotides are TGTGCCAGCAGCGTAGTGGAGTATGGAGGGTCGTCGGTCGAGCAGTACTTC. It encodes CASSVVEYGGSSVEQYF.

J is TRBJ2-7 and V is TRBV5-4, with D perhaps assigned TRBD1 or TRBD2 (5 bases each). This CDR3 is 15 amino acids long. The germline V gene has CDR1 SGHNT and CDR2 YYREEE (reference sequence). The V end lost 3 bases, the J end lost 0 bases, and 13 bases lay between the germline ends. The CDR3 is CASSWGPTLSYEQYF. The CDR3 nucleotides are TGTGCCAGCAGCTGGGGACCGACTCTCTCCTACGAGCAGTACTTC.

J is TRBJ2-1 and V is TRBV28; 7 bases are shared with TRBD2. The trim removed 3 bases at V and 0 bases at J, leaving 8 bases unmatched. This CDR3 spans 17 amino acids. Per the germline V gene, CDR1 is MDHEN and CDR2 is SYDVKM. The CDR3 sequence is CASSLHWREGSYNEQFF. The CDR3 DNA follows: TGTGCCAGCAGTTTGCATTGGAGGGAGGGCTCCTACAATGAGCAGTTCTTC.

The chain links TRBV9 to TRBJ2-1, with TRBD2 identical over 8 bases. Per the germline V gene, CDR1 is SGDLS and CDR2 is YYNGEE. CDR3 length: 12 amino acids. V lost 2 bases, J lost 11 bases, and 3 bases stayed unmatched. For the CDR3, the DNA is TGTGCCAGCAGCGTTTTAGCGGGAAAGCAGTTCTTC. As protein: CASSVLAGKQFF.

The rearrangement joins TRBV6-2 or TRBV6-3 to TRBJ2-2; D perhaps matches TRBD2 (5 bases). The CDR3 covers 14 residues. Germline V lookup: CDR1 MNHEY, CDR2 SVGEGT. Deletions cut 5 bases from V and 5 bases from J, with 12 bases between. CDR3 in DNA: TGTGCCAGCAGTACGGTCCGGGATACCGGGGAGCTGTTTTTT. Translated: CASSTVRDTGELFF.

The V call is TRBV3-1 (or the pseudogene TRBV3-2), the J call TRBJ2-4, with 8 bases that match TRBD1. V lost 4 bases to trimming and J lost 0 bases; unmatched junction nucleotides: 5. Germline loops: CDR1 LGHDT, CDR2 YNNKEL (reference sequence). The CDR3 is 16 amino acids. Here the CDR3 DNA reads TGTGCCAGCAGCCGGGACAGGCGACTAGCCAAAAACATTCAGTACTTC. Protein product: CASSRDRRLAKNIQYF.

The chain is built from TRBV3-1 (or the pseudogene TRBV3-2) and TRBJ1-2, with D possibly matching TRBD1 (5 bases). Germline lookup yields CDR1 LGHDT and CDR2 YNNKEL (reference sequence). The CDR3 is made up of 15 amino acids. Trimming removed 4 bases from V and 5 bases from J, with 17 bases in between. This CDR3 reads CASSPTWDGVYGYTF. The CDR3, as DNA: TGTGCCAGCAGCCCGACCTGGGACGGGGTTTATGGCTACACCTTC.